The 16 T cell receptor beta chains presented below share a single source sample, sequenced in a study of blood T cell repertoires in COVID-19. Clones were read by immunoSEQ multiplex PCR, and TCRdb kept only the in-frame ones, dropping some. The profile covers roughly 200,000 clones, with nearly 85% appearing a single time and roughly 1.3% taken by the ten largest. Sequencing was done on a sample of peripheral blood. These receptors were taken from a woman aged 25 to 39 with COVID-19, enrolled during active disease.

The chain couples TRBV5-5 to TRBJ1-5, with D possibly TRBD1 on 6 matching bases. This CDR3 comprises 16 residues. Trimming removed 0 bases from V and 5 bases from J, with 15 bases in between. Germline CDR1 and CDR2: SGHKS and YYEKEE (reference sequence). CDR3 residues: CASSLEVSQGYQPQHF. CDR3 DNA sequence: TGTGCCAGCAGCTTGGAAGTTTCGCAGGGGTATCAGCCCCAGCATTTT.

The chain carries TRBV28 and TRBJ1-5; TRBD1 is a possible D gene (6 bases). In germline, CDR1 is MDHEN, CDR2 SYDVKM. Trimming took off 3 bases at V and 7 bases at J, with 16 bases between the two ends. CDR3 length: 15 residues. The CDR3 is CASSLGGGGGQPQHF. Written as DNA, the CDR3 is TGTGCCAGCAGTTTGGGAGGGGGAGGAGGGCAGCCCCAGCATTTT.

This clone was seen more than once but under ten times. An end of the junction does not agree with germline; a read error may underlie this. V is TRBV7-9 and J is TRBJ1-5; 8 nucleotides align to TRBD1. The length of the CDR3 is 15 residues. CDR1 is SEHNR and CDR2 is FQNEAQ in the germline V gene (reference sequence). The CDR3 region has the DNA TGTGCCAGCAGCCTAGCCTCAGGGGGCTCTCAGCCCCAGCATTTT. This sequence encodes CASSLASGGSQPQHF.

The chain employs TRBV9 and TRBJ2-3; D is undetermined. CDR3 size: 19 residues. Germline V gene data show CDR1 as SGDLS and CDR2 as YYNGEE. The V end was cut by 4 bases, the J end by 5 bases, with 29 bases between. CDR3 region: CASSSRFKASTGGLDTQYF. In DNA, the CDR3 is TGTGCCAGCAGCTCTCGATTCAAGGCCTCGACGGGTGGTTTAGATACGCAGTATTTT.

This clone was found once. The V gene is TRBV6-2 or TRBV6-3, the J gene TRBJ1-5, with no clear D. V shed 4 bases and J shed 2 bases, with 9 bases lying between them. This CDR3 comprises 14 residues. CDR1 is MNHEY and CDR2 is SVGEGT in the germline V gene. Here the CDR3 reads CASSSRHRNQPQHF. For the CDR3, the DNA is TGTGCCAGCAGTTCCAGACATCGCAATCAGCCCCAGCATTTT.

This chain links TRBV9 with TRBJ1-2; D is undetermined. Trimming took off 4 bases at V and 4 bases at J, with 17 bases between the two ends. The CDR3 is 15 residues long. The germline CDR1 and CDR2 sequences are SGDLS and YYNGEE. The DNA of the CDR3 is TGTGCCAGCAGCTTGCTAGACGATAGGCGCTATGGCTACACCTTC. This encodes CASSLLDDRRYGYTF.

This rearrangement joins TRBV28 to TRBJ2-3; 8 bases map to TRBD1. Trimming at V came to 7 bases and at J to 6 bases, leaving 15 bases not matched to a gene. From germline, CDR1 is MDHEN and CDR2 SYDVKM. This CDR3 has 16 amino acids. For the CDR3, the DNA is TGTGCCAGCATTATCGCCGGGACAGGTCCGGGGGATACGCAGTATTTT. Translated, it gives CASIIAGTGPGDTQYF. Variable domain in full (rest from reference TRBV28 and TRBJ2-3): DVKVTQSSRYLVKRTGEKVFLECVQDMDHENMFWYRQDPGLGLRLIYFSYDVKMKEKGDIPEGYSVSREKKERFSLILESASTNQTSMYLCASIIAGTGPGDTQYFGPGTRLTVL.

The rearrangement links TRBV2 to TRBJ2-6, with D hard to call. The CDR3 sequence is 15 residues long. Germline CDR1 is SNHLY and CDR2 is FYNNEI. V was shortened by 2 bases and J by 0 bases, with 5 bases between the two germline ends. The CDR3 protein is CASSESISGANVLTF. In DNA form, the CDR3 reads TGTGCCAGCAGTGAATCCATCTCTGGGGCCAACGTCCTGACTTTC.

Comments on this clone: This likely came from a read error, as a far larger clone is one base away. The chain employs TRBV6-5 and TRBJ2-1, with 7 bases that match TRBD2. This CDR3 region has 11 residues. Germline V CDR1 and CDR2: MNHEY, SVGAGI. J was trimmed by 8 bases and V by 6 bases; bases with no gene match: 1. The CDR3 coding sequence is TGTGCCAGCAGACGGGGGGATGAGCAGTTCTTC. Translating it yields CASRRGDEQFF.

This chain uses TRBV4-2 with TRBJ1-1, with TRBD1 as a possible D gene (6 bases). Germline loops: CDR1 LGHNA, CDR2 YNFKEQ. The germline V and J ends were trimmed by 0 bases and 1 base, with 15 bases remaining between them. This CDR3 spans 17 amino acids. The CDR3 DNA reads TGTGCCAGCAGCCAAGATGATCAAGGGGGTGAGAACACTGAAGCTTTCTTT. It translates to CASSQDDQGGENTEAFF.

This clone was found once. CDR3 in DNA: TGTGCCATGGCGGGTCTAGGGGGTAAAGCTTTCTTT. This gives the protein CAMAGLGGKAFF. The chain has TRBV10-3 and TRBJ1-1, with a possible D match to TRBD1 (6 bases). The V gene's germline CDR1 is ENHRY and CDR2 SYGVKD. CDR3 length: 12 amino acids. V was shortened by 9 bases and J by 9 bases, with 17 bases between the two germline ends.

The DNA of the CDR3 is TGTGCCAGCAGCGGGAAGCGGGAGGGCCGAGAGACCCAGTACTTC. Translating gives CASSGKREGRETQYF. This chain links TRBV7-3 with TRBJ2-5; 10 bases align to TRBD2. V shed 5 bases and J 4 bases; nucleotides not matched to a gene: 7. CDR1 SGHTA and CDR2 FQGTGA come from the germline V gene. This CDR3 contains 15 residues.

This chain links TRBV14 with TRBJ1-1; D gene unclear. CDR1 and CDR2 (germline): SGHDN, FVKESK. This CDR3 comprises 14 residues. V was clipped by 4 bases and J by 1 base, with 10 bases between them. The CDR3 nucleotides read TGTGCCAGCAGCCCCTTGAGAAAGAACACTGAAGCTTTCTTT. Translation gives CASSPLRKNTEAFF.

The J gene is TRBJ2-1, the V gene TRBV28; perhaps TRBD1 as D (6 bases). The CDR3 loop spans 16 amino acids. CDR1 and CDR2 from the germline V gene are MDHEN and SYDVKM. V shed 5 bases and J shed 3 bases, with 17 bases lying between them. The CDR3 is CASSPGTGWDYNEQFF. CDR3 DNA: TGTGCCAGCAGTCCCGGTACAGGGTGGGACTACAATGAGCAGTTCTTC.

V gene TRBV6-5 combines with J gene TRBJ1-4; D unclear. The CDR3 is made up of 14 amino acids. CDR1 MNHEY and CDR2 SVGAGI come from the germline V gene. The V and J ends lost 5 bases and 7 bases respectively, with 14 bases between them. The CDR3 here is CASSTTLGSEKLFF. In nucleotides, the CDR3 is TGTGCCAGCAGTACGACCCTAGGGAGTGAAAAACTGTTTTTT.

The chain joins TRBV11-3 to TRBJ1-2, with 9 bases lining up with TRBD1. The CDR3 covers 13 residues. J gave up 4 bases and V 4 bases, and 1 base lay outside the gene matches. CDR1 SGHNT and CDR2 YENEEA come from the germline V gene. CDR3 amino acids: CASSSTGGYGYTF. In DNA, the CDR3 is TGTGCCAGCAGCTCGACAGGGGGCTATGGCTACACCTTC.